This T cell receptor (beta chain) was recovered during a study of shared clonotypes between healthy human individuals. Findings and limits, study-wide: Donors were few, which limited the genetic and exposure-history diversity represented.

Division of CD4+ cells produced a CD45RA+ naive subset and a CD45RA-negative memory subset. This was a deep-level run. Genomic DNA from each subset was divided evenly over several immunoSEQ plates. The protocol was immunoSEQ multiplex PCR, while the TCRdb copy is restricted to in-frame clones and leaves out a portion. The sample shows around 940,000 clones, around 80% of them seen only once. The CDR3 is 15 residues long. V shed 2 bases and J shed 2 bases, with 12 bases lying between them. Germline V lookup: CDR1 SGHRS, CDR2 YFSETQ. As to this clone: Its antigen is still unknown.

This TCR was sampled from a young man in good health. The chain combines TRBV5-1 with TRBJ2-3; D unclear. Sequencing was performed on memory CD4+ T cells sorted from blood. As for subset: CD45RA-negative fraction. The CDR3: CASSLGTPPTDTQYF. Written as DNA, the CDR3 is TGCGCCAGCAGCTTAGGAACACCACCCACAGATACGCAGTATTTT.